The entry below gives a single T cell receptor (beta chain) sequence along with its context. Its antigen is as yet unknown. At one boundary the junction diverges from the germline segment, which might be a read error. CDR1 MNHEY and CDR2 SMNVEV come from the germline V gene (reference sequence). This CDR3 is 14 amino acids long. Then a second PCR, running roughly 7 to 11 cycles, was carried out with a sample-barcoded 5' primer and a J-beta primer mix. TCRdb called the 5' RACE reads again in MiXCR, with one record for every CDR3 protein. The table records under 2 million distinct CDR3 sequences, around 35% of them present only once. These data come from a study of blood T cells in healthy people across ages. Study-wide results and limits: Both higher diversity and more naive CD4+ cells marked long-lived donors when set against aged donors.

Russia was home to the donors, healthy Caucasian individuals aged about 6 to 90. This sequence originates from a woman in her 30s in good health. The sequenced sample was blood. The chain recombines TRBV27 with TRBJ2-7; tentatively, D is TRBD1 or TRBD2 (5 bases each). The CDR3 sequence: CASSGTGLGSEQYF. The CDR3 DNA reads as TGCGCCAGCAGTGGGACGGGATTGGGTTCCGAGCAGTACTTC.